This T cell receptor (beta chain) was captured by sequencing in a study of blood T cell repertoires in COVID-19. Participants had their cohort set by participant-reported clinical history. Before being deemed recovered, Cohort 3 donors had two negative PCRs, clearance, or symptom resolution. CDR1 and CDR2 from the germline V gene are KGHDR and SFDVKD. This CDR3 has 13 residues. Trimming shortened V by 4 bases and J by 5 bases, and 9 bases separated the two germline ends. Data came from immunoSEQ multiplex PCR; TCRdb stores just in-frame clones and leaves some out. This table holds approximately 210,000 clones, roughly 90% found once. This clone was seen just once.

Sequencing was carried out using PBMCs or T cells enriched from blood (not recorded which). This TCR came from a woman aged 18-29 years who had recovered from COVID-19. The chain is built from TRBV24-1 and TRBJ2-3, with D unclear. In DNA form, the CDR3 reads TGTGCCACCAGTGAGGAGCAAAGAGATACGCAGTATTTT. Residues: CATSEEQRDTQYF.